This T cell receptor beta chain was observed in a study of cytomegalovirus exposure and HLA in healthy donors. Whole-study findings and limits: In a later analysis, a missense DCLRE1C variant was linked to TCR beta V- and J-gene trimming. Roughly even sequencing depth across donors was the assumption behind the presence/absence analyses. A later analysis reportedly found that, within productive TCRs, an Asian-associated ancestry cluster had fewer N-insertions than the mean observed across the approximately 690 donors.

Note on this clone: Its target is unknown.

PCR was performed using 60 Vbeta and 13 Jbeta primers. TCRdb keeps only in-frame clones here, not all; method: immunoSEQ multiplex PCR. This sample carries tens of thousands of clones, roughly 73% of them seen once, and the ten largest clones take 9.7%. Input material: PBMCs. The sequence derives from a middle-aged man in good health and CMV-seronegative.

The chain's CDR3 is CAISDATDTQYF. The CDR3 coding sequence is TGTGCCATCAGTGATGCGACAGATACGCAGTATTTT. The chain combines TRBV10-3 with TRBJ2-3; D is unclear. CDR3 length: 12 amino acids. V dropped 3 bases and J dropped 3 bases, with 4 bases sitting between them. The germline V gene has CDR1 ENHRY and CDR2 SYGVKD.